What follows describes a single T cell receptor beta chain. Its matching antigen is unknown. The record originates from a study of beta chain features in type 1 diabetes. Study information: Similarity in age, gender and cell yields was seen between patients and healthy donors. Study outcomes and limitations: The cDNA sequencing approach could over-represent high-TCR-expressing cells. Shorter templates might be favored by PCR, and equally so in patients and in controls.

As every portion of the isolated RNA was reverse transcribed, the sequencing read expressed TCRB transcripts. Naive, central memory and regulatory T cell samples produced a mean of about 4 million reads. Produced via immunoSEQ multiplex PCR; TCRdb's table is partial and in-frame only. The sample holds more than 350,000 clones, 9.5% to 12% seen once. Germline lookup yields CDR1 SQVTM and CDR2 ANQGSEA. This CDR3 spans 15 amino acids. J was trimmed by 2 bases and V by 6 bases; bases with no gene match: 10. This receptor was obtained from a woman aged 18 to 35 in good health. The rearrangement uses TRBV29-1 and TRBJ2-1; 7 nucleotides line up with TRBD1. Specimen: naive CD4+ T cells from blood. CDR3 nucleotide sequence: TGCAGCGTCTATTTTTACAGGGGCACCTACAATGAGCAGTTCTTC. This codes for CSVYFYRGTYNEQFF.